The present T cell receptor beta chain was sequenced within a study of blood T cells in healthy people across ages (dated by TCRdb to between 2014 and 2017). For context, the study as a whole: In model experiments, template switching captured about one uniquely barcoded TCR beta cDNA molecule for every two T cells. To track age-related changes in TCR beta repertoire diversity, the study relied on deep sequencing normalized with unique cDNA molecular identifiers. Four age groups were formed from the donors: young (average 16 years), middle-aged (around 39), aged (roughly 56) and long-lived (more than 75). The study analyzed two additional independent replicas of 1 million unique cDNA reads from the same blood draw for two donors, one aged 18 to 30 and one aged 80 or older. To avoid experimental bias, donors of different ages were randomly spread across the sequencing lanes.

The roughly 38 donors, aged about 6 to 95 years, were systemically healthy Caucasian individuals from Russia. Approximately 9.3 milliliters of peripheral blood were collected from each donor into EDTA-treated Vacutainer tubes. Ficoll-Paque density-gradient centrifugation was used to isolate PBMCs, with at least 7 million obtained per sample. Trizol reagent was used to extract total RNA from PBMCs, with at least 6 micrograms per sample. For every donor, an aliquot of PBMCs went through flow cytometry to measure the percentages of naive CD45RAhigh/CD27high T cells. The research as a whole found: Observed TCR beta diversity per million T cells fell roughly linearly with age, and a significant reduction was already apparent by age approximately 40. Because the CMV infection status of the donors was unknown, age-related changes in expanded clonotypes may potentially have been confounded. A strong correlation was found between observed TCR beta diversity and the percentage of naive T cells measured by flow cytometry. Bulk unsorted PBMC profiling prevented conclusive comparison of naive and antigen-experienced compartments. The long-lived group showed more naive CD4+ T cells, fewer expanded clones and increased TCR diversity than the aged group, suggesting age selection. Estimates of total diversity from one million sequenced T cells were regarded as lower bounds and underestimates.

This clonotype was seen more than once but under ten times. It lacks a known antigen. Per-nucleotide qualities are absent, and no much larger clonotype sits a single base away. Libraries were constructed by 5' RACE. TCRdb lists the instrument as Illumina HiSeq 2500. A second PCR of roughly 6 to 11 cycles was performed with a sample-barcoded 5' primer and a J-beta primer mix. Each TCR beta cDNA molecule received a unique molecular identifier from a template-switch 5' adaptor carrying 12 random nucleotides. Each sample yielded at least 2.5 million CDR3-containing paired-end reads. First-strand cDNA synthesis was performed from all RNA using the Mint cDNA synthesis kit, with priming by a TRBC-specific oligonucleotide. Following uracil-DNA glycosylase treatment, all cDNA underwent a first 18-cycle PCR with the universal primers M1SS and BC2_uni_R. The authors' analysis ran thus. For normalization, 1 million high-quality reads were randomly selected from each sample, with every read carrying a distinct molecular identifier. Instead of being binned into consensus sequences, reads with shared molecular identifiers were discarded. MiTCR, run with a Q25 quality threshold and the strictest error-elimination algorithm, handled CDR3 identification, clonotype clustering and error correction. Lower-bound total TCR beta diversity was estimated with a nonparametric unseen species model using Euler transformation. TCRdb ran its own pipeline on the public reads, namely fastp trimming at Q25 and MiXCR clone calling, and kept in-frame beta chains. Entries are consolidated by CDR3 protein sequence, retaining the most common genes and DNA. Here the V and J calls rest on TCRdb's processing, not on the authors' analysis. The sample table lists some 1.4 million distinct CDR3 sequences, roughly 40% of them with a count of one. Roughly 8.2% of the sample goes to the ten largest clones.

The sequenced sample was blood. The clonotype comes from a woman under 30 in good health.

Here the CDR3 is given as CAISAARDKNIQYF. The nucleotide sequence reads TGTGCCATCAGTGCGGCCAGGGACAAAAACATTCAGTACTTC. The sequence joins TRBV10-3 to TRBJ2-4; TRBD1 is perhaps the D gene, given 5 matching bases. As encoded in the germline V gene, CDR1 is ENHRY while CDR2 is SYGVKD. V loses 4 bases, J loses 3 bases, and the germline ends lie 10 bases apart. There are 14 amino acids in the CDR3, from cysteine to phenylalanine inclusive. Left in the record is the CDR3 DNA by itself, 42 bases read in frame from the first base.